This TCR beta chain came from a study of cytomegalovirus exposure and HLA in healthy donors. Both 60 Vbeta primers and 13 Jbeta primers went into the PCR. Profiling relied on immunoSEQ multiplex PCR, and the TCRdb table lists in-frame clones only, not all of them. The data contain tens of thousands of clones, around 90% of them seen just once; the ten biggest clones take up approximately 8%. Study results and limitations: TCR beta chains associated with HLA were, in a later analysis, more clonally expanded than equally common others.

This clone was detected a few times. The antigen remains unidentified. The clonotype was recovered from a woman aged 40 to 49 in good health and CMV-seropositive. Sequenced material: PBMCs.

CDR3 nucleotides: TGTGCCAGCAGCTTAGACCCTGGGTCTGGGGAGGAGCAGTACTTC. Residues: CASSLDPGSGEEQYF. The chain links TRBV7-6 to TRBJ2-7, with D maybe TRBD2 (5 bases). This CDR3 has 15 amino acids. The V and J ends lost 1 base and 7 bases respectively, with 17 bases between them. Germline V gene lookup returns CDR1 SGHVS and CDR2 FNYEAQ.